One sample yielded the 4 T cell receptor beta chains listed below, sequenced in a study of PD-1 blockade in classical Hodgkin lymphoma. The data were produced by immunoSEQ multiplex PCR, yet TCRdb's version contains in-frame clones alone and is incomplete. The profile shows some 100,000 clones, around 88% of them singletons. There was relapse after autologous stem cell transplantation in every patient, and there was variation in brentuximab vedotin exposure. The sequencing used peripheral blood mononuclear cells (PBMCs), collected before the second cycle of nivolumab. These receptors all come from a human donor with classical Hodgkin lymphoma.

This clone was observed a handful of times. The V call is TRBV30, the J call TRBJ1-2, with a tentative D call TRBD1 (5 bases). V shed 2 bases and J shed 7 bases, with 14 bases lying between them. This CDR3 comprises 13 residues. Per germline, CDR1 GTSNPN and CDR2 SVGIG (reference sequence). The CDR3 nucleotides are TGTGCCTGGAGTCACCAGGGTTATAGTGGCTACACCTTC. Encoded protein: CAWSHQGYSGYTF.

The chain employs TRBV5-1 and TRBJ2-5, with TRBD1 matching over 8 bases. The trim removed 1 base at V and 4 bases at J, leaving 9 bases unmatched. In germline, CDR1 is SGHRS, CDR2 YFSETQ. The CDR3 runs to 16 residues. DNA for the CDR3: TGCGCCAGCAGCTTGAGTTCGGCAGGGGGCCGAGAGACCCAGTACTTC. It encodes CASSLSSAGGRETQYF.

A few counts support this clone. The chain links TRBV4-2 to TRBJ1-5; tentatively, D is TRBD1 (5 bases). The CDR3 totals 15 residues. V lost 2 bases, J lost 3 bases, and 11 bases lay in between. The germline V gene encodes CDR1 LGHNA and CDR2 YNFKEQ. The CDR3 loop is CASSQQPGLNQPQHF. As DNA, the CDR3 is TGTGCCAGCAGCCAACAACCGGGGCTCAATCAGCCCCAGCATTTT.

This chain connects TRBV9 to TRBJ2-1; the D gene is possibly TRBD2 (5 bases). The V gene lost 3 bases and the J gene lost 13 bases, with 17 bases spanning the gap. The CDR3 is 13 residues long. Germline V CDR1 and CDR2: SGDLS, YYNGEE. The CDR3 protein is CASSDAPGSLQFF. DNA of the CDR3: TGTGCCAGCAGCGATGCGCCGGGATCCCTTCAGTTCTTC.